Listed here are 22 T cell receptor beta chains from one sample, sequenced in a study of blood T cells in healthy people across ages. For the second PCR, which ran for 7 to 11 cycles, a sample-barcoded 5' primer and a J-beta primer mix were used. TCRdb analysed the 5' RACE reads with MiXCR anew, one entry per CDR3 protein. The table lists over a million distinct CDR3 sequences, about 42% of them singletons. Sequenced material: blood. The receptors here all came from a woman aged 18-29 years in good health.

This chain connects TRBV28 to TRBJ2-7, with D unresolved. V lost 5 bases and J lost 13, with 21 bases in between. CDR1 and CDR2 (germline): MDHEN, SYDVKM. The CDR3 covers 13 residues. This CDR3 reads CASSLPTPRSSYF. CDR3 sequence (DNA): TGTGCCAGCAGTCTCCCGACGCCGAGATCATCATACTTC.

As concerns this clonotype: The junction and the germline gene differ at one end; a read error may be behind it. The chain combines TRBV5-1 with TRBJ2-3; 10 bases line up with TRBD1. The CDR3 totals 18 residues. CDR1 SGHRS and CDR2 YFSETQ come from the germline V gene. CDR3: CASRLAKWGTGVPDTQYF. CDR3 sequence (DNA): TGCGCCAGCAGGTTGGCCAAATGGGGGACAGGGGTTCCAGATACGCAGTATTTT. The full variable domain, completed using reference TRBV5-1 and TRBJ2-3, is KAGVTQTPRYLIKTRGQQVTLSCSPISGHRSVSWYQQTPGQGLQFLFEYFSETQRNKGNFPGRFSGRQFSNSRSEMNVSTLELGDSALYLCASRLAKWGTGVPDTQYFGPGTRLTVL.

This clonotype was counted between two and nine times. The chain carries TRBV15 and TRBJ2-6; no reliable D call. The germline CDR1 and CDR2 sequences are LNHNV and YYDKDF (reference sequence). The CDR3 covers 14 residues. The V and J ends lost 4 bases and 0 bases respectively, with 4 bases between them. CDR3 DNA sequence: TGTGCCACCAGCACACGCTCTGGGGCCAACGTCCTGACTTTC. Translated: CATSTRSGANVLTF.

V usage is TRBV6-6 and J usage is TRBJ1-4; no firm D call. Germline lookup yields CDR1 MNHNY and CDR2 SVGAGI (reference sequence). V lost 6 bases and J lost 8, with 13 bases in between. The CDR3 sequence is 13 residues long. The chain's CDR3 is CASSRVSGEKLFF. In nucleotides, the CDR3 is TGTGCCAGCAGCCGCGTCTCGGGGGAAAAACTGTTTTTT.

The chain links TRBV20-1 to TRBJ2-5; D is perhaps TRBD2 (6 bases). This CDR3 spans 15 amino acids. Germline lookup yields CDR1 DFQATT and CDR2 SNEGSKA (reference sequence). The V end lost 2 bases, the J end lost 4 bases, and 17 bases lay between the germline ends. The CDR3 nucleotides read TGCAGTGCTAGATGTCCGGGGGTCTCAAGAGAGACCCAGTACTTC. The encoded protein is CSARCPGVSRETQYF.

This clonotype was seen more than once but under ten times. The chain combines TRBV29-1 with TRBJ1-2; TRBD1 agrees at 12 bases. Germline CDR1 SQVTM, CDR2 ANQGSEA. The CDR3 loop spans 16 amino acids. V shed 4 bases and J 0 bases; nucleotides not matched to a gene: 6. The chain's CDR3 is CSVVRGQGASNYGYTF. The CDR3 coding sequence is TGCAGCGTTGTACGGGGACAGGGGGCTTCTAACTATGGCTACACCTTC. Full variable domain (remainder filled in from reference TRBV29-1 and TRBJ1-2): SAVISQKPSRDICQRGTSLTIQCQVDSQVTMMFWYRQQPGQSLTLIATANQGSEATYESGFVIDKFPISRPNLTFSTLTVSNMSPEDSSIYLCSVVRGQGASNYGYTFGSGTRLTVV.

The V and J genes are TRBV7-2 and TRBJ2-7, with D possibly matching TRBD1 (6 bases). Germline V gene lookup returns CDR1 SGHTA and CDR2 FQGNSA. V lost 7 bases to trimming and J lost 2 bases, with 9 bases between them. This CDR3 is 12 amino acids long. The CDR3 bases are TGTGCCAGCACCGGACAGACCTACGAGCAGTACTTC. It translates to CASTGQTYEQYF.

This clonotype appeared once. The chain carries TRBV7-9 and TRBJ1-2, with TRBD1 matching 12 bases. This CDR3 comprises 14 residues. The germline CDR1 and CDR2 sequences are SEHNR and FQNEAQ (reference sequence). The V segment lost 6 bases and the J segment 12 bases; nucleotides outside the gene matches: 11. CDR3 bases: TGTGCCAGCAGTCCCGGGACAGGGGGCCGAGGCCACACCTTC. Its translation is CASSPGTGGRGHTF. The full variable domain, in which reference TRBV7-9 and TRBJ1-2 provide the parts outside the CDR3, is DTGVSQNPRHKITKRGQNVTFRCDPISEHNRLYWYRQTLGQGPEFLTYFQNEAQLEKSRLLSDRFSAERPKGSFSTLEIQRTEQGDSAMYLCASSPGTGGRGHTFGSGTRLTVV.

Ten or more counts support this clonotype. The J gene is TRBJ2-1, the V gene TRBV20-1; D possibly matches TRBD1 or TRBD2 (5 bases each). Germline V gene sequence: CDR1 DFQATT, CDR2 SNEGSKA (reference sequence). Trimming stripped 5 bases from V and 6 bases from J, with 14 bases between. This CDR3 region has 13 residues. CDR3 nucleotide sequence: TGCAGTGCTTACCGGGGCGGTATCAATGAGCAGTTCTTC. As protein: CSAYRGGINEQFF.

This rearrangement joins TRBV20-1 to TRBJ1-5; D is unclear. The length of the CDR3 is 15 residues. Trimming took 0 bases from V and 4 from J, leaving 13 bases between them. Germline V CDR1 and CDR2: DFQATT, SNEGSKA (reference sequence). For the CDR3, the DNA is TGCAGTGCTAGAGAGTCCCAGAGGACTAATCAGCCCCAGCATTTT. It codes for CSARESQRTNQPQHF.

The CDR3 bases are TGCAGTGCTCCCCCCGGGACTAGCGGGACTAATGAGCAGTTCTTC. Its protein product is CSAPPGTSGTNEQFF. This rearrangement joins TRBV20-1 to TRBJ2-1; 13 bases agree with TRBD2. Germline CDR1 and CDR2: DFQATT and SNEGSKA (reference sequence). With 5 bases clipped from V and 7 bases from J, the junction kept 8 bases outside the gene matches. The CDR3 length is 15 residues.

The V and J genes are TRBV30 and TRBJ1-1; no definite D call. Germline V gene sequence: CDR1 GTSNPN, CDR2 SVGIG (reference sequence). Trimming removed 2 bases at V and 0 bases at J, with 7 bases between. This CDR3 spans 13 amino acids. CDR3 coding DNA: TGTGCCTGGAGTACGGATCTGAACACTGAAGCTTTCTTT. As protein: CAWSTDLNTEAFF.

This clonotype was seen a handful of times. The junction departs from the called germline gene at one end, perhaps through a read error. The V gene is TRBV7-2, the J gene TRBJ1-1; tentative D call: TRBD1 (5 bases). CDR1 SGHTA and CDR2 FQGNSA come from the germline V gene. CDR3 size: 15 residues. CDR3 in amino acids: CASSLARGSNTEAFF. In DNA form, the CDR3 reads TGCGCCAGCAGCTTGGCACGGGGCTCGAACACTGAAGCTTTCTTT.

In this sample, this clonotype turned up a few times. The gene calls are TRBV12-3 or TRBV12-4 and TRBJ1-5, with D perhaps matching TRBD1 (5 bases). This CDR3 is 15 amino acids long. Trimming shortened V by 4 bases and J by 2 bases, and 12 bases separated the two germline ends. The CDR3 sequence: CASSSQGVGNQPQHF. DNA for the CDR3: TGTGCCAGCAGTTCCCAGGGAGTTGGCAATCAGCCCCAGCATTTT.

This chain joins TRBV20-1 and TRBJ1-1, with no clear D. V was pared by 3 bases and J by 1 base, with 6 bases between. The CDR3 spans 12 residues. CDR1 DFQATT and CDR2 SNEGSKA come from the germline V gene (reference sequence). The CDR3 spells CSASSPNTEAFF. The CDR3 DNA reads as TGCAGTGCTAGTTCTCCGAACACTGAAGCTTTCTTT.

At least ten counts were recorded for this clonotype. This chain joins TRBV12-3 or TRBV12-4 and TRBJ1-6; D perhaps matches TRBD1 (6 bases). The CDR3 is 15 residues long. V gave up 5 bases and J gave up 4 bases, with 12 bases separating them. The CDR3 reads CASSPGAAYNSPLHF. The CDR3 DNA is TGTGCCAGCAGTCCAGGGGCTGCGTATAATTCACCCCTCCACTTT.

The chain employs TRBV5-1 and TRBJ2-7; D uncertain. This CDR3 comprises 14 residues. Deletions cut 0 bases from V and 0 bases from J, with 7 bases between. CDR1 and CDR2 from the germline V gene are SGHRS and YFSETQ. DNA for the CDR3: TGCGCCAGCAGCTTGGCTTATAGCTCCTACGAGCAGTACTTC. Protein product: CASSLAYSSYEQYF.

The DNA of the CDR3 is TGTGCCAGCAGCCGGTCGAGGCTGGTCGGGGAGCTGTTTTTT. Amino acid sequence: CASSRSRLVGELFF. The chain carries TRBV3-1 and TRBJ2-2, with unresolved D. Germline V gives CDR1 LGHDT, CDR2 YNNKEL (reference sequence). V was pared by 4 bases and J by 7 bases, with 13 bases between. This CDR3 is 14 amino acids long.

J is TRBJ1-1 and V is TRBV2, with D possibly TRBD1 on 6 matching bases. The CDR3 contains 12 residues. V shed 3 bases and J shed 5 bases, with 7 bases lying between them. The germline V gene encodes CDR1 SNHLY and CDR2 FYNNEI. CDR3 bases: TGTGCCAGCAGTGATGGGACAACTGAAGCTTTCTTT. Amino acid sequence: CASSDGTTEAFF.

This chain links TRBV12-3 or TRBV12-4 with TRBJ2-5; perhaps TRBD2 as D (6 bases). V lost 3 bases to trimming and J lost 1 base, with 18 bases between them. CDR3 length equals 17 residues. The CDR3 reads CASSFSRTEGLQETQYF. The DNA of the CDR3 is TGTGCCAGCAGTTTTTCTAGGACGGAGGGTCTCCAAGAGACCCAGTACTTC.

V is TRBV12-3 or TRBV12-4 and J is TRBJ1-2; D gene uncertain. This CDR3 region has 12 residues. V lost 3 bases, J lost 5 bases, and 7 bases lay in between. CDR3 sequence: CASSFPRYGYTF. The CDR3, as DNA: TGTGCCAGCAGTTTTCCCCGGTATGGCTACACCTTC.

This chain joins TRBV3-1 and TRBJ2-2, with D unclear. The CDR3 is made up of 13 amino acids. The germline V gene encodes CDR1 LGHDT and CDR2 YNNKEL (reference sequence). V was cut by 3 bases and J by 7 bases, with 9 bases left in between. In DNA, the CDR3 is TGTGCCAGCAGCCAGGGCACCATCGGGGAGCTGTTTTTT. Amino acids: CASSQGTIGELFF.